A single sample gave rise to the 3 T cell receptor beta chains below, sequenced in a study of technical replicates of blood from several donors. Produced via immunoSEQ multiplex PCR; TCRdb's table is partial and in-frame only. The repertoire holds fewer than 90,000 clones, roughly 93% seen once, with less than 0.3% in the top ten. Source material: T cells isolated from PBMCs. The receptors shown here come from a human donor in good health.

The chain has TRBV4-1 and TRBJ1-6; TRBD1 aligns across 7 bases. Per germline, CDR1 MGHRA and CDR2 YSYEKL. The CDR3 is made up of 16 amino acids. After removal of 4 bases from V and 7 bases from J, the junction contained 10 bases not matched to a gene. The DNA for the CDR3 is TGCGCCAGCAGCCTATCGACAGGGCAAAGAAATTCACCCCTCCACTTT. Its translation: CASSLSTGQRNSPLHF.

CDR3 nucleotides: TGTGCCAGTAGTATAGGGGACAACTCCTACGAGCAGTACTTC. Translated: CASSIGDNSYEQYF. The rearrangement uses TRBV19 and TRBJ2-7, with D perhaps TRBD1 (6 bases). The ends were cut back, 1 base at V and 0 bases at J, with 7 bases in the middle. The CDR3 is made up of 14 amino acids. Looked up from germline, CDR1 is LNHDA and CDR2 is SQIVND (reference sequence).

This sequence joins TRBV5-1 and TRBJ2-1; 7 bases map to TRBD1. CDR3 length: 12 residues. The germline V gene has CDR1 SGHRS and CDR2 YFSETQ. Unmatched junction bases numbered 4, after V lost 6 bases and J lost 7 bases. Written as DNA, the CDR3 is TGCGCCAGCAAGACAGGGCGGAATGAGCAGTTCTTC. The encoded protein is CASKTGRNEQFF.